What follows describes a single T cell receptor (beta chain). Its specificity is unknown. This sample was included in a study of T cell repertoires in cytomegalovirus infection. Study background: An indication of both CMV infection and matching HLA type came from public TCR beta signatures. Study-wide results and limits: Ex vivo, HLA-C-restricted CMV-specific TCR beta clonotypes prevailed over the rest of the response.

Using its own MiXCR run on the reads, TCRdb lists one record per CDR3 protein. The data contain a few hundred thousand distinct CDR3 sequences, 15% to 20% of them singletons. Material for sequencing was PBMCs. This clonotype was sampled from a human donor in good health (CMV status not recorded). Some clones in this sample may be carry-over from other donors' samples.

DNA of the CDR3: TGTGCCAGTAGTCTTGAGCGGGGCTACGAGCAGTACTTC. This encodes CASSLERGYEQYF. The V call is TRBV19, the J call TRBJ2-7, with 7 bases matching TRBD2. Trimming cost V 5 bases and J 3 bases; bases outside gene matches: 4. This CDR3 comprises 13 residues. Germline V gene lookup returns CDR1 LNHDA and CDR2 SQIVND (reference sequence).